Below, one TCR beta chain is given with its context. Authors' methods: Amplification with reference gene primers provided the estimates of nucleated cell counts. Profiled with immunoSEQ multiplex PCR; TCRdb holds only in-frame clones, not every one. The V and J calls and the clone size are those of that table, but D and trimming were determined from the DNA. The sample includes under 300,000 clones, about 79% of them seen just once. This record comes from a study of blood T cell repertoires in COVID-19. As for the study in general: Donors in the United States, Italy and Spain gave samples during acute or convalescent COVID-19. In each case, the material was cDNA or gDNA derived from T cells, B-cell-depleted T cells, or PBMCs.

CDR1 SGHDT and CDR2 YYEEEE come from the germline V gene. There are 18 residues in the CDR3. V was clipped by 0 bases and J by 4 bases; unmatched bases: 10. The V call is TRBV5-6, the J call TRBJ2-5, with 12 nucleotides matching TRBD2. This TCR derives from a man aged 40-49 years who had recovered from COVID-19. The source material was peripheral blood. The CDR3 DNA follows: TGTGCCAGCAGCTTGGGACTAGCGGGGGAGTCTGTCGGAGAGACCCAGTACTTC. Amino acid sequence: CASSLGLAGESVGETQYF.